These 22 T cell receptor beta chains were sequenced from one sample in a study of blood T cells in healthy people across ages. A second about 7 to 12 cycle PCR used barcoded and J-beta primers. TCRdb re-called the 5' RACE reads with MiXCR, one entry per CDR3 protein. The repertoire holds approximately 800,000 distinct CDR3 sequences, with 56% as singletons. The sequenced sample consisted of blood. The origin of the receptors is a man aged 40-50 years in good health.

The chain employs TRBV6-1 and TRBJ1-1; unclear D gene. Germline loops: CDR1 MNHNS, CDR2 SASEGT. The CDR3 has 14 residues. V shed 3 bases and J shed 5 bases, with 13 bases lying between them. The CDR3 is CASSETGFGTEAFF. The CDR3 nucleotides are TGTGCCAGCAGTGAGACGGGATTCGGAACTGAAGCTTTCTTT.

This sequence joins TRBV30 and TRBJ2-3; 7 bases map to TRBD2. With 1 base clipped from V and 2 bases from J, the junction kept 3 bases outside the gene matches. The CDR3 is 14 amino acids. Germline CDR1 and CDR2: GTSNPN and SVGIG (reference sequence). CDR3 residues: CAWSGGGDTDTQYF. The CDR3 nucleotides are TGTGCCTGGAGTGGCGGGGGTGACACAGATACGCAGTATTTT. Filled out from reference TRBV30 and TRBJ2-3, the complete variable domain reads SQTIHQWPATLVQPVGSPLSLECTVEGTSNPNLYWYRQAAGRGLQLLFYSVGIGQISSEVPQNLSASRPQDRQFILSSKKLLLSDSGFYLCAWSGGGDTDTQYFGPGTRLTVL.

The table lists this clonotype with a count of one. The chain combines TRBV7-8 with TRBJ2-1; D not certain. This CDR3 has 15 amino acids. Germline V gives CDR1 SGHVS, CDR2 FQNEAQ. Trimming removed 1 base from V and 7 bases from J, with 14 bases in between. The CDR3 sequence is CASSLEGSRPNEQFF. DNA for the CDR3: TGTGCCAGCAGCTTAGAAGGGTCCCGACCGAATGAGCAGTTCTTC. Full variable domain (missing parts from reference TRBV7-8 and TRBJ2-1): GAGVSQSPRYKVAKRGQDVALRCDPISGHVSLFWYQQALGQGPEFLTYFQNEAQLDKSGLPSDRFFAERPEGSVSTLKIQRTQQEDSAVYLCASSLEGSRPNEQFFGPGTRLTVL.

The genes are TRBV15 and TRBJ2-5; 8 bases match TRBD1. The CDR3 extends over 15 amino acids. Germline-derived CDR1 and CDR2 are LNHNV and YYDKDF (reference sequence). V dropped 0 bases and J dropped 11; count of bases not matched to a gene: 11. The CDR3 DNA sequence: TGTGCCACCAGCAGAGAAGGACAGGGATATGATGAGCAGTACTTC. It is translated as CATSREGQGYDEQYF.

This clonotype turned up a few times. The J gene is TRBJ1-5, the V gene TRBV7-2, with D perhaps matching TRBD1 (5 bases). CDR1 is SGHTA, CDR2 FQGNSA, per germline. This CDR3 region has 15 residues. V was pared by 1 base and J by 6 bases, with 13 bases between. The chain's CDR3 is CASSLESGPGQPQHF. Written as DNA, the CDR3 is TGTGCCAGCAGCTTAGAATCGGGGCCCGGTCAGCCCCAGCATTTT.

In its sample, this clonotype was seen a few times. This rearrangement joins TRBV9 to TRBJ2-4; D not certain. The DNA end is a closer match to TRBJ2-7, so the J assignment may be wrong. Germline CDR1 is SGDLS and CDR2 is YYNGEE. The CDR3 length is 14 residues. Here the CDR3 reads CASSVGRHGDEQYF. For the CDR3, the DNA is TGTGCCAGCAGCGTAGGAAGACACGGAGACGAGCAGTACTTC.

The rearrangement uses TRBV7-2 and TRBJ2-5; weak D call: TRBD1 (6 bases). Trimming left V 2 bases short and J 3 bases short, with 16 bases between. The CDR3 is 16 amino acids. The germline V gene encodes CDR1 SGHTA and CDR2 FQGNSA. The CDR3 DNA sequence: TGTGCCAGCAGCTTAATCCCAGGGGCAGGGAAAGAGACCCAGTACTTC. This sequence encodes CASSLIPGAGKETQYF.

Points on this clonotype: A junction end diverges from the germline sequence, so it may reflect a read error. For the CDR3, the DNA is TGTGTCGGGAGAACTAGCTCTGGGGCTAACGTCCTGACTTTC. Residues: CVGRTSSGANVLTF. The rearrangement uses TRBV6-5 and TRBJ2-6; D is possibly TRBD2 (6 bases). Germline V gene data show CDR1 as MNHEY and CDR2 as SVGAGI. This CDR3 has 14 residues.

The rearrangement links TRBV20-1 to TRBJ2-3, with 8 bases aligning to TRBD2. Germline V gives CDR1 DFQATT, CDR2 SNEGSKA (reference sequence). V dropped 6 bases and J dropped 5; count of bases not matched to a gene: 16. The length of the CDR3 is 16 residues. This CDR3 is CSAPKPGLGTKDTQYF. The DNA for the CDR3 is TGCAGTGCCCCAAAACCGGGACTAGGCACGAAAGATACGCAGTATTTT.

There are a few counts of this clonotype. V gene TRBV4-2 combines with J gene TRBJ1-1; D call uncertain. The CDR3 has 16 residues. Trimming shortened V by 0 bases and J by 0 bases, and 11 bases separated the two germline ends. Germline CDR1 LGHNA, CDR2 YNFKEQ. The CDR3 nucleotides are TGTGCCAGCAGCCAAGATCACAGTGTTCTGAACACTGAAGCTTTCTTT. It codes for CASSQDHSVLNTEAFF.

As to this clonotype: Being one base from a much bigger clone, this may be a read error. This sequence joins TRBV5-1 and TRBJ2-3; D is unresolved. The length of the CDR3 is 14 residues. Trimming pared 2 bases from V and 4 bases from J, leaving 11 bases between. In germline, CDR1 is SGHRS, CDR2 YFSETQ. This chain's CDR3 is CASSLAHGPDTQYF. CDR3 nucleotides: TGCGCCAGCAGCTTAGCCCATGGGCCAGATACGCAGTATTTT.

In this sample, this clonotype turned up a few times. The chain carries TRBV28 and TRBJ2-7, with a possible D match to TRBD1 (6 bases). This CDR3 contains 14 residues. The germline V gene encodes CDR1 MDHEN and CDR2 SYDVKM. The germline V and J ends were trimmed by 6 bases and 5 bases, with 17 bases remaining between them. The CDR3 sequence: CASRLGQWADEQYF. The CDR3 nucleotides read TGTGCCAGCAGACTAGGACAGTGGGCGGACGAGCAGTACTTC.

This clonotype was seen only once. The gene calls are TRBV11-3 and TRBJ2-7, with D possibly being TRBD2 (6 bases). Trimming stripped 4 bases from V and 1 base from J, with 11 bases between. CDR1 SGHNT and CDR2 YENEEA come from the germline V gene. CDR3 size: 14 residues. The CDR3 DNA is TGTGCCAGCAGCTCATTCCGGGGGTCCTACGAGCAGTACTTC. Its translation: CASSSFRGSYEQYF.

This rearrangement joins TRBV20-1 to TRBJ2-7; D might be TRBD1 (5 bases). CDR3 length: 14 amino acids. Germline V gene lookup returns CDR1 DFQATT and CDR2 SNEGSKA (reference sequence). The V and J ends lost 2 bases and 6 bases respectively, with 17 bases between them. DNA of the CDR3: TGCAGTGCTAGATCCAGTTTAGGGGTTGGCGAGCAGTACTTC. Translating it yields CSARSSLGVGEQYF.

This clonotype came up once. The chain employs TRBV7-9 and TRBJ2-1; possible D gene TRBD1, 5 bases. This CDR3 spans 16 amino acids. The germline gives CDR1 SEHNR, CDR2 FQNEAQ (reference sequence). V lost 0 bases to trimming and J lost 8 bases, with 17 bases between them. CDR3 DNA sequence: TGTGCCAGCAGCTTAGCGCTTGCCACAGGCTTAGATGAGCAGTTCTTC. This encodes CASSLALATGLDEQFF. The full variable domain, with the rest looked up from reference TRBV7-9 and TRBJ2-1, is DTGVSQNPRHKITKRGQNVTFRCDPISEHNRLYWYRQTLGQGPEFLTYFQNEAQLEKSRLLSDRFSAERPKGSFSTLEIQRTEQGDSAMYLCASSLALATGLDEQFFGPGTRLTVL.

The CDR3 sequence is CAISEALARDNEQFF. The CDR3 nucleotides are TGTGCCATCAGTGAGGCCCTAGCGAGAGACAATGAGCAGTTCTTC. The genes are TRBV10-3 and TRBJ2-1, with D perhaps matching TRBD2 (6 bases). The V and J ends lost 2 bases and 5 bases respectively, with 13 bases between them. Germline V CDR1 and CDR2: ENHRY, SYGVKD. This CDR3 has 15 amino acids.

The CDR3 here is CASSSRPSYNSPLHF. The CDR3 DNA is TGTGCCAGCAGTTCAAGGCCCTCCTATAATTCACCCCTCCACTTT. The chain combines TRBV27 with TRBJ1-6; no clear D gene. Germline V gives CDR1 MNHEY, CDR2 SMNVEV (reference sequence). Trimming took 4 bases from V and 0 from J, leaving 7 bases between them. The CDR3 runs 15 residues.

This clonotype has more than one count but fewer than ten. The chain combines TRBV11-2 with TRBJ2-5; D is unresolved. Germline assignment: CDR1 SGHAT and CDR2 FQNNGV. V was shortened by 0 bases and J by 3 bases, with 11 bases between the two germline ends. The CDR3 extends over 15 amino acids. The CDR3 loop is CASSLDPVAKETQYF. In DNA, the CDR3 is TGTGCCAGCAGCTTAGATCCGGTGGCAAAAGAGACCCAGTACTTC.

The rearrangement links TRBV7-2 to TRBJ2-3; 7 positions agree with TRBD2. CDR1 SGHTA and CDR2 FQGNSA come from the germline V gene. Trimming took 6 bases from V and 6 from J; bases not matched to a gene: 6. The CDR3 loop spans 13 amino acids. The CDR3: CASRQTGGDTQYF. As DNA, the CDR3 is TGTGCCAGCAGGCAGACCGGGGGGGATACGCAGTATTTT.

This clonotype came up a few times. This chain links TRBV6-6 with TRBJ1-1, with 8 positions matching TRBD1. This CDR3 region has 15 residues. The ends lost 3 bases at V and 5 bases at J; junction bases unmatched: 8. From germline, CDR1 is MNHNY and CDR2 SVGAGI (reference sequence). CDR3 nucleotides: TGTGCCAGCAGTTATCATCAGGGGGCGCGTACTGAAGCTTTCTTT. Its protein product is CASSYHQGARTEAFF.

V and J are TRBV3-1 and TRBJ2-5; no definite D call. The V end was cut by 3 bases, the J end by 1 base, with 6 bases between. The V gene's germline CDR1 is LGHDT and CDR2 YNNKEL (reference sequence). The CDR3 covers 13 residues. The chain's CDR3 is CASSHSGQETQYF. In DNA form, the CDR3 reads TGTGCCAGCAGCCATTCAGGCCAAGAGACCCAGTACTTC.

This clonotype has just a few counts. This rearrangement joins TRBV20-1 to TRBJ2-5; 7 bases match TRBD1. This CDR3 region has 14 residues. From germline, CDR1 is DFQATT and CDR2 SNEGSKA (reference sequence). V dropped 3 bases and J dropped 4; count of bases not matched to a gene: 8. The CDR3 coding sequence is TGCAGTGCTAGGACAGGGAATTTCGGAGAGACCCAGTACTTC. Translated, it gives CSARTGNFGETQYF.